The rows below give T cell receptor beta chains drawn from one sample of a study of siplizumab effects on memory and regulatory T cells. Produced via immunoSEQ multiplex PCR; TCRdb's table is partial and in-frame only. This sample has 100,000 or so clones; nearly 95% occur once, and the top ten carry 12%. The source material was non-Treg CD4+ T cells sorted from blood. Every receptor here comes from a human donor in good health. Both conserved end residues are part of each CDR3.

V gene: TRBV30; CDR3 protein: CAWSMDLDTF
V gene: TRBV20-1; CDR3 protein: CSARFVGVAFF
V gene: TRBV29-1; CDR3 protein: CSVGGGALAGGLSVTQYF
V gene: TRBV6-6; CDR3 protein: CASGSRSSYNEQFF
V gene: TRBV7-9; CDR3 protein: CASSSWVAGRTDTQYF
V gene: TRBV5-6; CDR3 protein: CASRSTSFSVRTQYF
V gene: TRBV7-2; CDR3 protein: CASSLQGADYNEQFF
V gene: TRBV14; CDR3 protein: CASSQGQLYGYTF
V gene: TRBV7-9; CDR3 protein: CASSLGLAGGADTQYF
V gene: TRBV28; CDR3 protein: CASSYSRPQETQYF
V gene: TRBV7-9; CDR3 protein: CASSWGGPSYEQYF
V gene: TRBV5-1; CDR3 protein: CASSRDRQETQYF
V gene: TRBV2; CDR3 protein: CASKTGLSGNTIYF
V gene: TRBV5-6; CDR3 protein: CASQIHEFHYTF
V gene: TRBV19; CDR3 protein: CASSGPTSRYEQYF
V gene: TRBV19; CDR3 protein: CASSTGTGNQPQHF
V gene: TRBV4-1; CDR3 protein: CASSQGVARRAYEQYF
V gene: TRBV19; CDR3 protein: CASSTRTDYEQYF
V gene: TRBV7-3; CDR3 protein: CASSVQNYEQYF
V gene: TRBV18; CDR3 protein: CASSPRQAGVSGNTIYF
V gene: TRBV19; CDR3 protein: CASTSPGQLNEKLFF
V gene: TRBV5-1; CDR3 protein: CASSLQEGFSEQYF
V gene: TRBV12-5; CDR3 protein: CASGLVMGTGTRWANEKLFF
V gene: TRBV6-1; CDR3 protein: CASSESGTNQPQHF
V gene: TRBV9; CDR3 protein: CASSVGPGRRTGELFF
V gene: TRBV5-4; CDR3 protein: CASSWSRADTQYF
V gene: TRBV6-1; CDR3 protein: CASSDHNKRRSTEAFF
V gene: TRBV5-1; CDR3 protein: CASSSGTGGSGETQYF
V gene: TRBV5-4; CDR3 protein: CASSSTGRIADTQYF
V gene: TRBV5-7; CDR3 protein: CASSYTGESAEQYF
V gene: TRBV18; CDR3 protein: CASSPWSGTSGSGGINEQFF
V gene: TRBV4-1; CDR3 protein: CASSPTGDSTNEKLFF